One sample yielded the 18 T cell receptor beta chains listed below, sequenced in a study of neurological immune-mediated disorders (dated by TCRdb to between 2019 and 2020). Libraries were built with 5' RACE. The sequencer was an Illumina HiSeq 2500. TCRdb trimmed the raw reads at Q25, called clones with MiXCR and kept productive beta chains. Each entry is one CDR3 protein sequence, shown with its most common DNA and genes. This sample gives 100,000 to 150,000 distinct CDR3 sequences in total; 3% to 3.5% of them show up just once. The ten top clones hold about 1.2% of the sample. The source material was PBMCs. All receptors come from a woman in her 30s with multiple sclerosis.

This clonotype has a count of ten or more. The rearrangement links TRBV5-1 to TRBJ1-1, with 8 positions matching TRBD1. The CDR3 contains 13 residues. Germline V gene lookup returns CDR1 SGHRS and CDR2 YFSETQ. V lost 5 bases, J lost 1 base, and 1 base stayed unmatched. CDR3 DNA sequence: TGCGCCAGCAGTGACAGGGGGAACACTGAAGCTTTCTTT. This encodes CASSDRGNTEAFF. Full variable domain (missing parts from reference TRBV5-1 and TRBJ1-1): KAGVTQTPRYLIKTRGQQVTLSCSPISGHRSVSWYQQTPGQGLQFLFEYFSETQRNKGNFPGRFSGRQFSNSRSEMNVSTLELGDSALYLCASSDRGNTEAFFGQGTRLTVV.

This clonotype was seen repeatedly, ten times or more. The chain couples TRBV30 to TRBJ2-6; TRBD1 is a possible D gene (6 bases). The CDR3 contains 16 residues. Germline-derived CDR1 and CDR2 are GTSNPN and SVGIG (reference sequence). V lost 4 bases, J lost 0 bases, and 13 bases lay in between. The CDR3 here is CAWNQGGTSGANVLTF. The CDR3 DNA is TGTGCCTGGAATCAAGGGGGAACCTCTGGGGCCAACGTCCTGACTTTC.

This clonotype was seen a handful of times. V is TRBV7-2 and J is TRBJ2-7; no definite D call. Germline assignment: CDR1 SGHTA and CDR2 FQGNSA. Trimming removed 2 bases at V and 0 bases at J, with 8 bases between. This CDR3 spans 14 amino acids. CDR3 loop: CASSLRQTSYEQYF. The CDR3 DNA reads TGTGCCAGCAGCTTAAGGCAGACCTCCTACGAGCAGTACTTC. The full variable domain, rest sourced from reference TRBV7-2 and TRBJ2-7, is GAGVSQSPSNKVTEKGKDVELRCDPISGHTALYWYRQSLGQGLEFLIYFQGNSAPDKSGLPSDRFSAERTGGSVSTLTIQRTQQEDSAVYLCASSLRQTSYEQYFGPGTRLTVT.

This clonotype showed up many times. The chain couples TRBV27 to TRBJ1-2; 8 bases line up with TRBD1. This CDR3 spans 17 amino acids. CDR1 and CDR2 from the germline V gene are MNHEY and SMNVEV (reference sequence). The junction had 19 bases not matched to a gene; V was cut back by 5 bases and J by 8 bases. CDR3 in DNA: TGTGCCAGCAGTGTCCGGGACAGGCCCCTCCCTCCGGGCGGCTACACCTTC. The encoded protein is CASSVRDRPLPPGGYTF.

This clonotype showed up many times. The chain is built from TRBV7-2 and TRBJ1-4; no firm D call. With 1 base removed from V and 8 bases from J, the gap between germline ends came to 11 bases. The CDR3 length is 14 residues. Per the germline V gene, CDR1 is SGHTA and CDR2 is FQGNSA. CDR3 sequence reads: CASSLVGSLEKLFF. DNA for the CDR3: TGTGCCAGCAGCTTAGTAGGCAGTTTAGAAAAACTGTTTTTT.

This clonotype occurred a few times. J is TRBJ2-2 and V is TRBV5-1; no clear D. The CDR3 length is 14 residues. The V end was cut by 0 bases, the J end by 6 bases, with 9 bases between. Germline CDR1 SGHRS, CDR2 YFSETQ. The CDR3 protein is CASSLEAVAGELFF. The DNA of the CDR3 is TGCGCCAGCAGCTTGGAGGCGGTCGCCGGGGAGCTGTTTTTT. The variable domain in full, with the rest retrieved from reference TRBV5-1 and TRBJ2-2, is KAGVTQTPRYLIKTRGQQVTLSCSPISGHRSVSWYQQTPGQGLQFLFEYFSETQRNKGNFPGRFSGRQFSNSRSEMNVSTLELGDSALYLCASSLEAVAGELFFGEGSRLTVL.

This clonotype was counted many times. The V gene is TRBV12-3 or TRBV12-4, the J gene TRBJ2-1; 13 nucleotides line up with TRBD2. The CDR3 sequence is 15 residues long. Trimming took 5 bases from V and 5 from J; bases not matched to a gene: 3. In DNA, the CDR3 is TGTGCCAGCAGTGCGGGACTAGCGGGAAACAATGAGCAGTTCTTC. Translating it yields CASSAGLAGNNEQFF.

This clonotype has at least ten counts. The rearrangement links TRBV20-1 to TRBJ1-4; 8 bases match TRBD1. Germline CDR1 DFQATT, CDR2 SNEGSKA (reference sequence). This CDR3 spans 12 amino acids. Losses at the gene ends were 6 bases for V and 6 bases for J; bases not matched to a gene: 3. The DNA of the CDR3 is TGCAGTGCAGAACAGGGGGATGAAAAACTGTTTTTT. It yields the protein CSAEQGDEKLFF.

Remarks on this clonotype: A clone one base away is much larger, so this may be a read error. The chain couples TRBV19 to TRBJ2-3; D is unresolved. The CDR3 sequence is 14 residues long. Germline V lookup: CDR1 LNHDA, CDR2 SQIVND (reference sequence). The V end was cut by 7 bases, the J end by 0 bases, with 11 bases between. Here the CDR3 DNA reads TGTGCCAGTATGGGCACGATCAGCACAGATACGCAGTATTTT. Translating it yields CASMGTISTDTQYF.

This clonotype was seen at least ten times. The CDR3 loop is CATSGTPDLISPLHF. The CDR3 DNA is TGTGCCACCAGCGGCACACCCGACCTAATCTCACCCCTCCACTTT. The J gene is TRBJ1-6, the V gene TRBV15; D is ambiguous. CDR3 length equals 15 residues. CDR1 LNHNV and CDR2 YYDKDF come from the germline V gene (reference sequence). Trimming removed 5 bases from V and 10 bases from J, with 18 bases in between.

This clonotype has at least ten counts. The J gene is TRBJ1-2, the V gene TRBV7-2, with 10 positions matching TRBD1. The CDR3 is made up of 15 amino acids. With 5 bases clipped from V and 7 bases from J, the junction kept 10 bases outside the gene matches. Germline CDR1 and CDR2: SGHTA and FQGNSA. CDR3 sequence reads: CASSAKTGGGRGYTF. CDR3 in DNA: TGTGCCAGCAGCGCTAAGACAGGGGGCGGGCGTGGCTACACCTTC.

This clonotype was observed at least ten times. J is TRBJ2-3 and V is TRBV20-1, with 7 bases that match TRBD1. The CDR3 totals 12 residues. With V trimmed by 6 bases and J by 6 bases, 6 bases remained unmatched. In germline, CDR1 is DFQATT, CDR2 SNEGSKA (reference sequence). The CDR3 loop is CSAPRGWDTQYF. In DNA, the CDR3 is TGCAGTGCGCCCAGGGGGTGGGATACGCAGTATTTT.

Regarding this clonotype: A read error may be the cause here, since a much bigger clone is one base away. The rearrangement uses TRBV10-3 and TRBJ1-5; D gene ambiguous. Germline lookup yields CDR1 ENHRY and CDR2 SYGVKD. CDR3 length: 12 residues. The DNA for the CDR3 is TGTGACATCAGTGAGGGCAATCAGCCCCAGCATTTT. Encoded protein: CDISEGNQPQHF.

This clonotype was seen ten or more times. The rearrangement uses TRBV6-5 and TRBJ2-6; D ambiguous. The germline V and J ends were trimmed by 8 bases and 2 bases, with 10 bases remaining between them. The germline V gene has CDR1 MNHEY and CDR2 SVGAGI. The CDR3 contains 14 residues. The CDR3 DNA is TGTGCCAGCTCCTTTATCCCTGGGGCCAACGTCCTGACTTTC. The encoded protein is CASSFIPGANVLTF.

This clonotype was seen repeatedly, ten times or more. Germline and junction disagree at one end, which may indicate a read error. J is TRBJ2-1 and V is TRBV20-1; 8 positions match TRBD2. The CDR3 is made up of 12 amino acids. From germline, CDR1 is DFQATT and CDR2 SNEGSKA (reference sequence). The CDR3: CSPRREVNEQFF. CDR3 nucleotide sequence: TGCAGTCCTAGGCGGGAGGTCAATGAGCAGTTCTTC.

This clonotype was seen ten or more times. This CDR3 reads CSYTGRGSADTQYF. The CDR3 DNA sequence: TGCAGCTATACAGGCAGGGGGTCAGCAGATACGCAGTATTTT. The chain recombines TRBV29-1 with TRBJ2-3, with 7 bases lining up with TRBD1. This CDR3 comprises 14 residues. Germline CDR1 reads SQVTM; CDR2 reads ANQGSEA. J gave up 4 bases and V 8 bases, and 12 bases lay outside the gene matches.

The table lists this clonotype with many counts. The CDR3 DNA follows: TGTGCCAGCTCACAGGCATCAGCAGGGACTGAAGCTTTCTTT. Translation: CASSQASAGTEAFF. The chain employs TRBV18 and TRBJ1-1; tentatively, D is TRBD1 (5 bases). Germline V gene lookup returns CDR1 KGHSH and CDR2 LQKENI. The CDR3 has 14 amino acids. V gave up 4 bases and J gave up 5 bases, with 14 bases separating them.

This clonotype was seen at least ten times. V usage is TRBV7-2 and J usage is TRBJ2-5; 8 bases fit TRBD2. The CDR3 is made up of 14 amino acids. The trim removed 3 bases at V and 4 bases at J, leaving 4 bases unmatched. Germline V gene sequence: CDR1 SGHTA, CDR2 FQGNSA. The CDR3 region has the DNA TGTGCCAGCAGCTTTAACGGGGGGGGAGAGACCCAGTACTTC. Protein: CASSFNGGGETQYF.